The T cell receptor beta chain under discussion was sequenced for a study of OX40 agonist ivuxolimab in advanced cancers. For the study in its entirety: Ivuxolimab was an agonistic, fully human IgG2 monoclonal antibody directed against OX40 (CD134), a costimulatory receptor. The point of sequencing TCRbeta in the periphery was to test whether ivuxolimab changed TCR sequence diversity and drove clonal T-cell expansion. The paper reports the monotherapy dose-escalation portion (N ≈ 52 patients) of the phase I ivuxolimab trial. Three dose-escalation patients achieved partial responses, one with hepatocellular carcinoma and two with cutaneous melanoma. In the dose-escalation cohort, roughly 80% of patients were male, and the mean age was roughly 60 years, with a range of roughly 23 to 85. Prior anti-PD-1, anti-PD-L1 or anti-CTLA-4 therapy was permitted, and approximately 40% of dose-escalation patients had received checkpoint inhibitors. Among the 50 to 55 dose-escalation patients, 19 had hepatocellular carcinoma, about 15 melanoma, 9 renal cell carcinoma and 9 head and neck cancer. Intravenous ivuxolimab was administered to patients every 2 weeks at six dose levels: 0.01, 0.1, 0.3, 1.5, 3 and 10 mg/kg. Summary of the overall study and its limitations: In the 0.1-3.0 mg/kg groups, partial responders had among the lowest normalized peripheral clonal expansion, particularly in CD8+ T cells. Low levels of normalized T-cell clonal expansion were also shown by some nonresponding patients. Clonal expansion of both CD4+ and CD8+ blood T cells was observed from baseline to week 6 at doses 0.1 to 3.0 mg/kg. The antigen specificity of the peripheral T cells that underwent clonal expansion was not determined. After ivuxolimab, CD8+ T cells had more expanded clones than CD4+ T cells on average.

Patients with a history of autoimmune disease or receiving systemic immunosuppression were excluded from the trial. Peripheral blood for TCR sequencing was collected from all dose cohorts at baseline, on cycle 4 day 1, and on cycle 7 day 1. Samples were obtained from an open-label, multicenter, first-in-human phase I dose-escalation trial of ivuxolimab. The trial enrolled adults with locally advanced or metastatic head and neck squamous cell, hepatocellular, melanoma or renal cell carcinoma. CD4+ and CD8+ T cells were sorted separately from peripheral blood before TCR sequencing. Trimming removed 3 bases from V and 4 bases from J, leaving 11 bases between the germline ends. From the cysteine up to the phenylalanine, the CDR3 has a length of 14 residues. Of all the DNA, just the CDR3 is kept, 42 bases in frame from base 1. The germline V gene encodes CDR1 SGHNT and CDR2 YENEEA. Genomic DNA was isolated from the sorted cells so that the TCRbeta CDR3 region could be sequenced. The immunoSEQ Assay was used for sequencing of TCRbeta CDR3 regions. The source is immuneACCESS, and TCRdb retained only in-frame sequences with V and J called. Part of the clones is not carried over; for the studies checked, unresolved V genes explain less than half of this, and the remainder is unexplained. The sample yields around 77,000 clones; approximately 89% were counted once. The ten largest clones represent 2% to 3% of the sample.

This clone was observed once. Its target antigen remains unknown. No quality values exist for individual bases; no much larger clone is one base distant. The sample consisted of CD4+ or CD8+ T cells sorted from blood, taken in a trial of the OX40 agonist ivuxolimab. The chain was built from TRBV11-3 and TRBJ2-3, with no confidently assigned D gene. The sequence was collected from an adult with an advanced solid tumor such as melanoma, head and neck, liver or kidney cancer. CDR3 region: CASSLGPGADTQYF. The DNA sequence is TGTGCCAGCAGCTTGGGCCCTGGGGCAGATACGCAGTATTTT.